This TCR beta chain was sequenced during a study of cytomegalovirus exposure and HLA in healthy donors. Notes on the study in general: By HLA locus, TCR association rates varied in a later analysis, with DRB1 showing the most and HLA-C the fewest. By a later analysis, the bulk of CMV-associated TCR beta chains appeared HLA-restricted. V- and J-gene trimming in TCR beta was tied to a missense DCLRE1C variant by an analysis performed later.

The CDR3 consists of 11 residues. The V end was cut by 8 bases, the J end by 3 bases, with 5 bases between. Germline V lookup: CDR1 MDHEN, CDR2 SYDVKM. With regard to this clone: Its antigen is undetermined.

A multiplex PCR was run with 60 Vbeta primers and 13 Jbeta primers. Method: immunoSEQ multiplex PCR; TCRdb's copy keeps in-frame clones and lacks some. The repertoire includes approximately 100,000 clones, approximately 81% of them detected once, and 4.1% sits in the top ten. The TCR originated in a woman aged 40 to 55 in good health and CMV-seropositive. Sequencing was done on a sample of PBMCs. The rearrangement links TRBV28 to TRBJ1-5; no firm D call. DNA of the CDR3: TGTGCCAGCGGCAACAATCAGCCCCAGCATTTT. The encoded protein is CASGNNQPQHF.